The rows below give T cell receptor beta chains drawn from one sample of a study of blood T cell repertoires in COVID-19. Repertoires were generated with immunoSEQ multiplex PCR, while TCRdb's copy carries only in-frame clones and drops some. The sample lists 200,000 or so clones, more than 75% occurring once. Sequenced: peripheral blood. These receptors all stem from a middle-aged man who had recovered from COVID-19. Both conserved end residues are part of each CDR3. A D gene is named only where the DNA matches it firmly. Expanded clones get a size class; other rows say once, few or many, or leave the size out.

D gene	J gene	clone size	V gene	CDR3 DNA	CDR3 protein
NA	TRBJ2-5	NA	TRBV28	TGTGCCAGCAGTTCTCTGTTGGAGACCCAGTACTTC	CASSSLLETQYF
NA	TRBJ2-1	NA	TRBV5-1	TGCGCCAGCAGTTATATAGCGGATTCCTACAATGAGCAGTTCTTC	CASSYIADSYNEQFF
TRBD2	TRBJ2-1	NA	TRBV29-1	TGCAGCGTTGACGGTATATCGGGACTAGACAATGAGCAGTTCTTC	CSVDGISGLDNEQFF
NA	TRBJ1-3	NA	TRBV9	TGTGCCAGCAGCCCCGGGGGAACCTCTGGAAACACCATATATTTT	CASSPGGTSGNTIYF
TRBD1	TRBJ1-5	NA	TRBV5-5	TGTGCCAGCAGCCTCGAGGTTGGGACAGACAATCAGCCCCAGCATTTT	CASSLEVGTDNQPQHF
NA	TRBJ1-2	NA	TRBV28	TGTGCCAGCAGTTTATATGGACAGTCTAGGGCTAACTATGGCTACACCTTC	CASSLYGQSRANYGYTF
TRBD1	TRBJ1-5	NA	TRBV6-5	TGTGCCAGCAGCGAGACAGGGTTTAGCAATCAGCCCCAGCATTTT	CASSETGFSNQPQHF
NA	TRBJ2-7	NA	TRBV7-8	TGTGCCAGCAGCTTCCACACAGGGTCTACGAGCGACGAGCAGTACTTC	CASSFHTGSTSDEQYF
TRBD1	TRBJ2-7	NA	TRBV4-2	TGTGCCAGCAGCCCTGGGACAGGGGGTATCTACGAGCAGTACTTC	CASSPGTGGIYEQYF
TRBD2	TRBJ2-1	NA	TRBV28	TGTGCCAGCAGTTCGAGACTAGCGGGCGCCTACAATGAGCAGTTCTTC	CASSSRLAGAYNEQFF
TRBD1	TRBJ2-1	NA	TRBV7-8	TGTGCCAGCAGCCCGGGTAGACAGGGCGGGTTGGGTGAGCAGTTCTTC	CASSPGRQGGLGEQFF
NA	TRBJ2-1	NA	TRBV6-1	TGTGCCAGCAGTGAAAGTAGCCACAATGAGCAGTTCTTC	CASSESSHNEQFF
NA	TRBJ1-1	NA	TRBV7-2	TGTGCCAGCAGCTTAGCCCTAAACACTGAAGCTTTCTTT	CASSLALNTEAFF
NA	TRBJ1-1	NA	TRBV27	TGTGCCAGCAGATCTACAGGGAACACTGAAGCTTTCTTT	CASRSTGNTEAFF
TRBD1	TRBJ1-4	NA	TRBV19	TGTGCCAGTTGGGGACAGGGGGCTGCCGAAAAACTGTTTTTT	CASWGQGAAEKLFF
NA	TRBJ2-7	NA	TRBV10-2	TGCGCCAGCAGTGGTATCTTTCCAGGGATCAGGGGTTACGAGCAGTACTTC	CASSGIFPGIRGYEQYF
NA	TRBJ1-4	NA	TRBV5-1	TGCGCCAGCAGCTTGGGCGGAGGGGATGAAAAACTGTTTTTT	CASSLGGGDEKLFF
TRBD1	TRBJ1-5	NA	TRBV5-8	TGTGCCAGCAGCACGGGGACAGCTGGAGGCAATCAGCCCCAGCATTTT	CASSTGTAGGNQPQHF
TRBD2	TRBJ2-2	NA	TRBV18	TGTGCCAGCTCACCCGCGCCCGGGAGGGCCAACACCGGGGAGCTGTTTTTT	CASSPAPGRANTGELFF
TRBD2	TRBJ2-1	NA	TRBV7-2	TGTGCCAGCAGCTTTAGCGGGTACGTTGGGGATGAGCAGTTCTTC	CASSFSGYVGDEQFF
NA	TRBJ1-1	NA	TRBV20-1	TGCAGTCTATGGGAGGACACTGAAGCTTTCTTT	CSLWEDTEAFF
NA	TRBJ2-1	NA	TRBV30	TGTGCCTGGAGTCGAGCACTCTACAATGAGCAGTTCTTC	CAWSRALYNEQFF
NA	TRBJ1-5	NA	TRBV28	TGTGCCAGCAGTTTATCCGCGAAGGGGCAGGGGAATCAGCCCCAGCATTTT	CASSLSAKGQGNQPQHF
NA	TRBJ2-2	NA	TRBV12-5	TGTGCTAGTGGTCCTAGCGTGTCCGGGGAGCTGTTTTTT	CASGPSVSGELFF
NA	TRBJ2-1	once	TRBV13	TGTGCCAGCAGCTTGGAGCGGGACAGGTACAATGAGCAGTTCTTC	CASSLERDRYNEQFF
TRBD1	TRBJ2-5	NA	TRBV28	TGTGCCAGCGGCCGAGGGGGCAGGCAAGAGACCCAGTACTTC	CASGRGGRQETQYF
TRBD1	TRBJ2-1	NA	TRBV28	TGTGCCGTCCGCCGACAGGGGGCGCGGAATGAGCAGTTCTTC	CAVRRQGARNEQFF
TRBD1	TRBJ1-2	NA	TRBV15	TGTGCCACCAGCAGCACGACAGGGCCCCCCTCTGGCTACACCTTC	CATSSTTGPPSGYTF
TRBD2	TRBJ2-5	NA	TRBV19	TGTGCCAGTAGTCCTCCGGGACTACTCCAAGAGACCCAGTACTTC	CASSPPGLLQETQYF
TRBD1	TRBJ1-6	few	TRBV11-2	TGTGCCAGCCGAAAACAGGGGCTGGGATCACCCCTCCACTTT	CASRKQGLGSPLHF
TRBD2	TRBJ2-3	NA	TRBV15	TGTGCCACCAGCAGAAAGCGGGAGGGCCGCGGAAGCACAGATACGCAGTATTTT	CATSRKREGRGSTDTQYF
TRBD2	TRBJ2-3	NA	TRBV7-2	TGTGCCAGCCCTGCAAGCGGGAGTATCACAGATACGCAGTATTTT	CASPASGSITDTQYF
TRBD2	TRBJ2-4	NA	TRBV27	TGTGCCAGCAGTCCATGGTCTGGACTAGGTGGCATTCAGTACTTC	CASSPWSGLGGIQYF
NA	TRBJ1-3	NA	TRBV7-8	TGTGCCAGCAGCCTCTTTGCAGGGGGAAACACCATATATTTT	CASSLFAGGNTIYF
TRBD1	TRBJ1-2	NA	TRBV28	TGTGCCAGCAGCCAGGACCAAACGAAGGACAGGAGCAACTATGGCTACACCTTC	CASSQDQTKDRSNYGYTF
TRBD2	TRBJ2-7	NA	TRBV9	TGTGCCAGCAGCCCCCGACTAGCAGGAACCTACGAGCAGTACTTC	CASSPRLAGTYEQYF
TRBD1	TRBJ1-2	NA	TRBV6-5	TGTGCCAGCCGCCAAGACAGGGGGGTTCGAGGCTACACCTTC	CASRQDRGVRGYTF
TRBD1	TRBJ1-4	NA	TRBV19	TGTGCCAGTAGTGGACCGGGACAGGGGAATGAAAAACTGTTTTTT	CASSGPGQGNEKLFF
TRBD1	TRBJ2-2	NA	TRBV13	TGTGCCAGCAGCCGGGTCCAGGGGGCGCGTACCGGGGAGCTGTTTTTT	CASSRVQGARTGELFF
TRBD1	TRBJ2-7	NA	TRBV28	TGTGCCAGCAGGGACAGGGGTTCCTACGAGCAGTACTTC	CASRDRGSYEQYF
TRBD1	TRBJ2-7	NA	TRBV6-5	TGTGCCAGCACCTCAGGGGGTGGGCAGTACTTC	CASTSGGGQYF